This T cell receptor beta chain is from a study of technical replicates of blood from several donors. As regards this clone: An end of the junction differs from the germline gene, which may be a read error.

The germline CDR1 and CDR2 sequences are MGHRA and YSYEKL. This CDR3 comprises 16 residues. This table comes from immunoSEQ multiplex PCR, and its TCRdb copy is limited to in-frame clones, with some not included. Found here are roughly 100,000 clones, approximately 94% of them singletons; the top ten hold approximately 0.22%. The sequenced material came from T cells isolated from PBMCs. The receptor comes from a human donor in good health. The chain is built from TRBV4-1 and TRBJ2-7; D gene ambiguous. In DNA, the CDR3 is TGCGCCAGCAGTCCAACACCCCTAGAGCCCTCCTCCGAGCAGTACTTC. Translating it yields CASSPTPLEPSSEQYF.